This T cell receptor beta chain was captured by sequencing in a study of identical twins. The CDR3 is made up of 15 amino acids. CDR1 is DFQATT, CDR2 SNEGSKA, per germline (reference sequence). V lost 5 bases to trimming and J lost 2 bases; unmatched junction nucleotides: 10. TCRdb redid the calling of the 5' RACE reads with MiXCR, one entry per CDR3 protein. The sample yields roughly 240,000 distinct CDR3 sequences, approximately 8% seen once. In this sample, this clonotype turned up many times. This sample also appeared in a second study, on yellow fever vaccine responses in identical twins.

Sequencing was done on a sample of CD8+ T cells sorted from blood. This TCR derives from a woman aged 18-30 years in good health. V is TRBV20-1 and J is TRBJ2-7, with 9 bases matching TRBD2. In DNA, the CDR3 is TGCAGTGCTCCCACCCGACTAGCGGAGACCTACGAGCAGTACTTC. Amino acids: CSAPTRLAETYEQYF.